This T cell receptor (beta chain) was obtained from a study of CD4 T cell repertoires in COVID-19. No culture step preceded sequencing of the ex vivo isolated memory T cells. The CDR3 is 11 residues long. Germline V gene sequence: CDR1 SEHNR, CDR2 FQNEAQ (reference sequence). Points from the study as a whole: In SARS-CoV and/or HKU1 spike cultures, between about 6 and 25% of SARS-CoV-2 clonotypes reappeared. Two or all three memory subsets shared several highly expanded SARS-CoV-2-reactive clonotypes.

Regarding this clone: As yet, its antigen is unknown. Relative to the germline gene, one junction end is altered; a read error may explain this.

Libraries were prepared by immunoSEQ multiplex PCR; TCRdb keeps only in-frame clonotypes and omits some of them. Of 20,000 or so clones listed, roughly 93% are singletons. V and J are TRBV7-9 and TRBJ2-1; possibly TRBD2 for D (5 bases). The receptor was isolated from a human donor who had COVID-19. The sample in question was circulating follicular helper CD4+ T cells (cTfh) from blood, obtained before the COVID-19 pandemic. The CDR3 loop reads CASSFLGEPFF. The CDR3 DNA reads TGTGCCAGCAGCTTTCTCGGGGAGCCGTTCTTC.